The clone carrying this TCR beta chain has more than one count but fewer than ten. The antigen is unknown. The input was approximately 0.45 ug total RNA; TCR beta cDNA was made from it with a constant-region primer. Nested multiplex PCR, run for three rounds with slightly modified ARM-PCR, yielded TCR beta libraries. The first two PCR rounds used TRBV1-TRBV30 forward primers with a C-beta reverse primer, roughly 11 cycles each. TCRdb re-derived calls from the multiplex PCR reads in MiXCR, one entry per CDR3 protein. The profile shows roughly 53,000 distinct CDR3 sequences, around 79% of them singletons. Co-extraction yielded RNA and DNA from around 18-30 mg of unsorted bulk tissue. The study sampled five separate regions from each tumor. Every single tumor sample held over 85% viable tumor cells. This sample is drawn from a study of tumor-infiltrating lymphocytes in primary liver carcinoma. Overall study context: Sample yields of productive TCRbeta reads, ranging from roughly 3.5 to 7.13 million, were similar across tissue types.

Study-wide results and limits: Between tumor regions, pairs overlapped more than tumor-adjacent and tumor-blood pairs did.

The germline gives CDR1 SNHLY, CDR2 FYNNEI. The CDR3 consists of 15 residues. The J segment lost 1 base and the V segment lost 10 bases, leaving 9 bases of the junction unmatched. This receptor was taken from a middle-aged man with primary liver carcinoma and hepatitis B virus infection. The chain links TRBV2 to TRBJ2-1; TRBD2 matches at 8 bases. Sequenced input: liver tumor tissue from sampling region 2. Subset meaning: tumor region T2, inferior pole. In DNA, the CDR3 is TGTGCCACGATGTTTAGCGGGATGTCCTACAATGAGCAGTTCTTC. This codes for CATMFSGMSYNEQFF.